The rows below give T cell receptor beta chains drawn from one sample of a study of control samples from healthy donors and cancer patients. Data came from immunoSEQ multiplex PCR; TCRdb stores just in-frame clones and leaves some out. The sample has around 100,000 clones, roughly 89% seen once; the top ten hold around 3%. Sequenced: blood. The receptor source for this set is a human donor in good health. The donor label of this sample is uncertain. Both conserved end residues are part of each CDR3. Fields, in order: V gene, J gene, clone size, D gene, CDR3 DNA, CDR3 protein. The D gene is left open where the match is weak. Size tells how often a clone was seen (once, few, many) or the class of an expanded clone, and some rows leave it out.

v_call: TRBV30
j_call: TRBJ1-6
clone_size: .
d_call: .
cdr3_nt: TGTGCCTGGAGTGGGCGGATTCGGTTGGATTCACCCCTCCACTTT
cdr3_aa: CAWSGRIRLDSPLHF

v_call: TRBV10-3
j_call: TRBJ1-1
clone_size: .
d_call: .
cdr3_nt: TGTGCCATCAGTGGGGTAGGTGGGAACACTGAAGCTTTCTTT
cdr3_aa: CAISGVGGNTEAFF

v_call: TRBV6-6
j_call: TRBJ1-6
clone_size: once
d_call: TRBD1
cdr3_nt: TGTGCCACCTGGGTGACAGGGGGTTATAATTCACCCCTCCACTTT
cdr3_aa: CATWVTGGYNSPLHF

v_call: TRBV25-1
j_call: TRBJ1-4
clone_size: once
d_call: .
cdr3_nt: TGTGCCAGCAGTGTCGCAACTAATGAAAAACTGTTTTTT
cdr3_aa: CASSVATNEKLFF

v_call: TRBV11-2
j_call: TRBJ2-2
clone_size: .
d_call: .
cdr3_nt: TGTGCCAGCAGCTTAAAAGGGGGAGGGGCCGGGGAGCTGTTTTTT
cdr3_aa: CASSLKGGGAGELFF

v_call: TRBV25-1
j_call: TRBJ2-5
clone_size: .
d_call: .
cdr3_nt: TGTGCCAGCAGTGAACCCCGCAGCTCCCAAGAGACCCAGTACTTC
cdr3_aa: CASSEPRSSQETQYF

v_call: TRBV6-5
j_call: TRBJ1-1
clone_size: .
d_call: .
cdr3_nt: TGTGCCAGCACAGGGACACTGAACACTGAAGCTTTCTTT
cdr3_aa: CASTGTLNTEAFF

v_call: TRBV18
j_call: TRBJ1-2
clone_size: .
d_call: .
cdr3_nt: TGTGCCAGCTCACCATTACCCCGGGACCGATTCTATGGCTACACCTTC
cdr3_aa: CASSPLPRDRFYGYTF

v_call: TRBV5-5
j_call: TRBJ1-2
clone_size: .
d_call: .
cdr3_nt: TGTGCCAGCAGCCCAGTGCTAAACTATGGCTACACCTTC
cdr3_aa: CASSPVLNYGYTF

v_call: TRBV27
j_call: TRBJ1-6
clone_size: .
d_call: .
cdr3_nt: TGTGCCAGCAGTTTACTTCCCTATAATTCACCCCTCCACTTT
cdr3_aa: CASSLLPYNSPLHF

v_call: TRBV5-4
j_call: TRBJ2-4
clone_size: .
d_call: .
cdr3_nt: TGTGCCAGCAGCTTGTGGGGTGCCAAAAACATTCAGTACTTC
cdr3_aa: CASSLWGAKNIQYF

v_call: TRBV6-4
j_call: TRBJ2-2
clone_size: .
d_call: .
cdr3_nt: TGTGCCAGCAGCCCAGGAAGGTACAACGGGGAGCTGTTTTTT
cdr3_aa: CASSPGRYNGELFF

v_call: TRBV7-9
j_call: TRBJ1-4
clone_size: .
d_call: TRBD1
cdr3_nt: TGTGCCAGCAGCCCGGGGACAGGGATATATGAAAAACTGTTTTTT
cdr3_aa: CASSPGTGIYEKLFF

v_call: TRBV2
j_call: TRBJ2-2
clone_size: .
d_call: .
cdr3_nt: TGTGCCAGCAGATTGGACTTGATGTTTTTT
cdr3_aa: CASRLDLMFF

v_call: TRBV5-4
j_call: TRBJ2-2
clone_size: .
d_call: TRBD1
cdr3_nt: TGTGCCAGCAGCATCCAGACAGGGGTCACCGGGGAGCTGTTTTTT
cdr3_aa: CASSIQTGVTGELFF

v_call: TRBV9
j_call: TRBJ1-1
clone_size: .
d_call: .
cdr3_nt: TGTGCCAGCAGCCAATCCGCAGGGAAGGGCACTGAAGCTTTCTTT
cdr3_aa: CASSQSAGKGTEAFF

v_call: TRBV7-8
j_call: TRBJ2-3
clone_size: .
d_call: TRBD2
cdr3_nt: TGTGCCAGCAGCTTTCTAGCGGGGGGGGTCGGTGGCACAGATACGCAGTATTTT
cdr3_aa: CASSFLAGGVGGTDTQYF

v_call: TRBV6-5
j_call: TRBJ2-3
clone_size: .
d_call: .
cdr3_nt: TGTGCCAGCAGGCCCCAGGCCCCCAGCACAGATACGCAGTATTTT
cdr3_aa: CASRPQAPSTDTQYF

v_call: TRBV19
j_call: TRBJ1-5
clone_size: .
d_call: TRBD1
cdr3_nt: TGTGCCAGTAGTATATATGGACAGGGGGCGGGTCAGCCCCAGCATTTT
cdr3_aa: CASSIYGQGAGQPQHF

v_call: TRBV19
j_call: TRBJ1-5
clone_size: .
d_call: .
cdr3_nt: TGTGCCAGTAGTATAGATCCCGAAACGGCCGGGAAAAATCAGCCCCAGCATTTT
cdr3_aa: CASSIDPETAGKNQPQHF

v_call: TRBV5-6
j_call: TRBJ1-4
clone_size: .
d_call: .
cdr3_nt: TGTGCCAGCAGCTTCTCCCCAGGGTACCGCGATAATGAAAAACTGTTTTTT
cdr3_aa: CASSFSPGYRDNEKLFF

v_call: TRBV13
j_call: TRBJ2-1
clone_size: .
d_call: TRBD2
cdr3_nt: TGTGCCAGCAGCTCCCCGACTAGCGGGACCTACAATGAGCAGTTCTTC
cdr3_aa: CASSSPTSGTYNEQFF

v_call: TRBV28
j_call: TRBJ2-7
clone_size: .
d_call: .
cdr3_nt: TGTGCCAGCACCCCGACAGGCCGCTACGAGCAGTACTTC
cdr3_aa: CASTPTGRYEQYF

v_call: TRBV3-1/TRBV3-2
j_call: TRBJ1-6
clone_size: .
d_call: .
cdr3_nt: TGTGCCAGCAGCCAAGGGTCTGCGCGTTCACCCCTCCACTTT
cdr3_aa: CASSQGSARSPLHF

v_call: TRBV6-1
j_call: TRBJ2-2
clone_size: .
d_call: .
cdr3_nt: TGTGCCAGCAGTGCCGACAGGTGGCAGACCACCGGGGAGCTGTTTTTT
cdr3_aa: CASSADRWQTTGELFF

v_call: TRBV6-1
j_call: TRBJ2-7
clone_size: .
d_call: .
cdr3_nt: TGTGCCAGCAGTGAAATACGCTACGAGCAGTACTTC
cdr3_aa: CASSEIRYEQYF

v_call: TRBV5-1
j_call: TRBJ1-5
clone_size: .
d_call: TRBD1
cdr3_nt: TGCGCCAGCAGCGCCGGGACAGGGAATCAGCCCCAGCATTTT
cdr3_aa: CASSAGTGNQPQHF

v_call: TRBV6-1
j_call: TRBJ1-2
clone_size: few
d_call: .
cdr3_nt: TGTGCCAGCAGTGAACAGATTGGTGGCTATGGCTACACCTTC
cdr3_aa: CASSEQIGGYGYTF

v_call: TRBV12-3/TRBV12-4
j_call: TRBJ2-1
clone_size: .
d_call: .
cdr3_nt: TGTGCCAGCAGTTTCGGGGCATACAATGAGCAGTTCTTC
cdr3_aa: CASSFGAYNEQFF

v_call: TRBV9
j_call: TRBJ1-4
clone_size: .
d_call: TRBD1
cdr3_nt: TGTGCCAGCAGCCCAGGACAGGGGGCTGTTGAAAAACTGTTTTTT
cdr3_aa: CASSPGQGAVEKLFF

v_call: TRBV6-5
j_call: TRBJ1-3
clone_size: .
d_call: .
cdr3_nt: TGTGCCAGCCACGCTGGACCACTAACTGGAAACACCATATATTTT
cdr3_aa: CASHAGPLTGNTIYF

v_call: TRBV3-1/TRBV3-2
j_call: TRBJ1-6
clone_size: .
d_call: TRBD1
cdr3_nt: TGTGCCAGCAGCCAAGAATTCGGACAGGGTACCCTCCACTTT
cdr3_aa: CASSQEFGQGTLHF

v_call: TRBV12-3/TRBV12-4
j_call: TRBJ1-3
clone_size: once
d_call: .
cdr3_nt: TGTGCCAGCACTCCCGGTAGTGGAAACACCATATATTTT
cdr3_aa: CASTPGSGNTIYF

v_call: TRBV7-9
j_call: TRBJ1-1
clone_size: few
d_call: .
cdr3_nt: TGTGCCAGCAGATTTGGGGAGAACACTGAAGCTTTCTTT
cdr3_aa: CASRFGENTEAFF